This T cell receptor (beta chain) is drawn from a study of T cell responses to AZD1222 COVID-19 vaccine (dated by TCRdb to the early 2020s). Background for the entire study: AZD1222 recipients given second doses at about 4 weeks or at about 12 weeks were pooled, since spike-specific TCR depth and breadth were not found to differ between the two schedules. A total of about 230 trial participants underwent TCR sequencing, of whom about 200 received two doses of AZD1222 and roughly 25 received two doses of the MenACWY control vaccine. Trial participants were enrolled by age into 18-55, 56-69 and 70-plus year subgroups, with roughly 160, 29 and 62 TCR-sequenced participants respectively.

The CDR3 runs 11 residues from the cysteine to the phenylalanine. The only DNA kept is the CDR3, 33 bases in frame from the first base. Trimming costs V 4 bases and J 6 bases, and their ends lie 6 bases apart. The sample's time point label, decoded: baseline before first vaccination. The vaccinee samples were drawn from two UK trials, COV001 and COV002, one of which was a single-blind randomized controlled phase 2/3 trial testing AZD1222 (ChAdOx1 nCoV-19) in healthy adults. Trial participant PBMC samples were collected at day 0 and day 28 after the second dose for TCRbeta chain sequencing. The CDR3 regions of human TCRbeta chains were subjected to immunosequencing. Processing in the source paper ran as follows. TCRs in the repertoires were compared against a reference library of SARS-CoV-2-specific TCRs that had been generated with the MIRA antigen-specificity platform. Breadth was defined as the fraction of unique TCRs that were SARS-CoV-2-associated, and depth was defined as the fraction of total T cells that were SARS-CoV-2-associated. Each spike-specific TCR was assigned to its reactive spike region and to a CD4 or CD8 class using the MIRA data. Log10-transformed breadth and depth values were compared by one-way ANOVA with Sidak's multiple comparisons tests. TCRdb mirrors the immuneACCESS table, restricted to in-frame sequences. Some clones are absent from its copies; in checked studies, under half trace to an unresolved V gene, and the reason for the others is unknown. V, J and clone size derive from that table, while D and trimming were established from the DNA sequence. This sample lists some 80,000 clones; about nine tenths were detected once. Of the sample, over 5.5% is held by the ten largest clones.

As regards this clone: The antigen this receptor binds is unknown. No qualities accompany the bases; no much larger clone lies one base away.

The study at large found these results: Because no samples from the day 14 peak response were available, repertoires could be characterized only after the peak T cell response. Vaccine-associated CD4 TCRs spanned the whole spike protein, with dominant responses in regions 160-218 and 743-854. In the small 56-69-year group, the increase in depth fell short of significance, most likely because of low power. Reportedly, almost half of the unique spike-specific TCRs recognized epitopes lying outside the regions that are mutated in the B.1.351 and B.1.1.7 variants. Participants were mostly white British, with more females than males. The authors suggested clonal diversity may have been underestimated. Only five to seven AZD1222 recipients were SARS-CoV-2 seropositive at baseline, limiting conclusions about previously exposed vaccinees. Spike-specific TCR breadth and depth rose significantly after two AZD1222 doses compared with day 0 and with MenACWY recipients.

The sequence joins TRBV23-1 to TRBJ1-2, with the D gene too uncertain to name. TRBV23-1 is designated an ORF whose function remains uncertain. The starting material was peripheral blood, obtained on day 0 of AZD1222 vaccination. The TCR comes from an adult in good health. The sequence in DNA is TGCGCCAGCAGTCGCGTGGATGGCTACACCTTC. Translated, it gives CASSRVDGYTF.